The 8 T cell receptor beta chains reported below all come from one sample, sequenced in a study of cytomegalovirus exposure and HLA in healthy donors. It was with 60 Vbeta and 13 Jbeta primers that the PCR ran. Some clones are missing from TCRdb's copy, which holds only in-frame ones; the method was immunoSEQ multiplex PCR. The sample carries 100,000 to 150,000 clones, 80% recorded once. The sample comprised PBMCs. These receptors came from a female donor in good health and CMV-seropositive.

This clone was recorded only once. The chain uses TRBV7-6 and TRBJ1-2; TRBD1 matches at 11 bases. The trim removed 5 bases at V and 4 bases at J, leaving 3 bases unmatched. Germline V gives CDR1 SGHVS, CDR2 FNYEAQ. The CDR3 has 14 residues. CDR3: CASSRGTGGYGYTF. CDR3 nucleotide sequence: TGTGCCAGCAGCCGCGGGACAGGGGGCTATGGCTACACCTTC. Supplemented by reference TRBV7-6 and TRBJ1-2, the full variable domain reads GAGVSQSPRYKVTKRGQDVALRCDPISGHVSLYWYRQALGQGPEFLTYFNYEAQQDKSGLPNDRFSAERPEGSISTLTIQRTEQRDSAMYRCASSRGTGGYGYTFGSGTRLTVV.

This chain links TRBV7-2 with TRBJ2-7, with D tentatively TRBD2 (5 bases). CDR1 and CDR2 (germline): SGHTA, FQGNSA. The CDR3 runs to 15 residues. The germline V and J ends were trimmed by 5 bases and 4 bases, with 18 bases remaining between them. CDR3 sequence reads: CASSRTDTLNYEQYF. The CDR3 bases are TGTGCCAGCAGCCGGACTGACACACTCAATTACGAGCAGTACTTC.

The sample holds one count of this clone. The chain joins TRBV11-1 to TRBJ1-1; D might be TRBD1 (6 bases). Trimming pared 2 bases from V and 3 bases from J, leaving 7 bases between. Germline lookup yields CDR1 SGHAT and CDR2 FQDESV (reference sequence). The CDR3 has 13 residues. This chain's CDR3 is CASSLSGDTEAFF. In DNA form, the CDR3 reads TGTGCCAGCAGCTTATCAGGGGACACTGAAGCTTTCTTT. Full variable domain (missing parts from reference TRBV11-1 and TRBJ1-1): EAEVAQSPRYKITEKSQAVAFWCDPISGHATLYWYRQILGQGPELLVQFQDESVVDDSQLPKDRFSAERLKGVDSTLKIQPAELGDSAMYLCASSLSGDTEAFFGQGTRLTVV.

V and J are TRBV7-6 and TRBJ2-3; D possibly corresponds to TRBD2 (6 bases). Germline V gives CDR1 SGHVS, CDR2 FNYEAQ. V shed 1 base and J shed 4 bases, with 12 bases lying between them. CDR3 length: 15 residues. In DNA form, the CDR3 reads TGTGCCAGCAGCTTAGGCGGGCTAGCGCCAGATACGCAGTATTTT. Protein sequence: CASSLGGLAPDTQYF.

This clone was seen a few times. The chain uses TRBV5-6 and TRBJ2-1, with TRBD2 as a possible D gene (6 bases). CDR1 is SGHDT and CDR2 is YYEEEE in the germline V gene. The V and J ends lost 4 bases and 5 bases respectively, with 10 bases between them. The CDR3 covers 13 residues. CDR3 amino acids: CASSPPGDNEQFF. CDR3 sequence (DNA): TGTGCCAGCAGCCCGCCGGGGGACAATGAGCAGTTCTTC. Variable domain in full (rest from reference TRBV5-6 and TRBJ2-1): DAGVTQSPTHLIKTRGQQVTLRCSPKSGHDTVSWYQQALGQGPQFIFQYYEEEERQRGNFPDRFSGHQFPNYSSELNVNALLLGDSALYLCASSPPGDNEQFFGPGTRLTVL.

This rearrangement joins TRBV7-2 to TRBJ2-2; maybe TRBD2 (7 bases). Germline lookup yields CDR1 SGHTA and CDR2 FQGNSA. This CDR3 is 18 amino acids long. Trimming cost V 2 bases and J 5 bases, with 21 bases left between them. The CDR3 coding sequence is TGTGCCAGCAGCTTACTTTTCGGGGGGCCTGGAGGGACCGGGGAGCTGTTTTTT. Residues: CASSLLFGGPGGTGELFF.

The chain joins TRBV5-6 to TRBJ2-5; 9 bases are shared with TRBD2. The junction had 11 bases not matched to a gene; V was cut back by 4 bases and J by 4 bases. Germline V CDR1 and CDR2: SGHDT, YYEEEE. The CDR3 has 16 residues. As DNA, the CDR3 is TGTGCCAGCAGCAGTGATGGGCGGGGGGGCGTAGAGACCCAGTACTTC. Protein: CASSSDGRGGVETQYF. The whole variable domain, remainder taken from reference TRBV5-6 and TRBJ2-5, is DAGVTQSPTHLIKTRGQQVTLRCSPKSGHDTVSWYQQALGQGPQFIFQYYEEEERQRGNFPDRFSGHQFPNYSSELNVNALLLGDSALYLCASSSDGRGGVETQYFGPGTRLLVL.

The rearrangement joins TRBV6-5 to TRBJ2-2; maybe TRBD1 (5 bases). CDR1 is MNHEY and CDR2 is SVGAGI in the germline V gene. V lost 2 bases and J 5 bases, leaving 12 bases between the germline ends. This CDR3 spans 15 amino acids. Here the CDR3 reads CASSYSSAGTGELFF. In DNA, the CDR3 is TGTGCCAGCAGTTACAGTTCAGCAGGGACCGGGGAGCTGTTTTTT.